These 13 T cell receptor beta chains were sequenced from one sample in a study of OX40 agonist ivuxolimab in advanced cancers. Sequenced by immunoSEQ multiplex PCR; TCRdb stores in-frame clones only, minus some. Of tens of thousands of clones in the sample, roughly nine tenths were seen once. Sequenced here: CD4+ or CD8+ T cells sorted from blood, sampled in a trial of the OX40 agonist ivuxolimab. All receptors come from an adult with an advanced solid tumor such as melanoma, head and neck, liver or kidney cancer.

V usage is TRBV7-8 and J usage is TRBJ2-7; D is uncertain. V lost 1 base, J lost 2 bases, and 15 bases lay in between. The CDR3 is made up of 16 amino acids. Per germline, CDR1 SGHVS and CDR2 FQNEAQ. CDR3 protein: CASSLDPTFPTYEQYF. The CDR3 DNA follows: TGTGCCAGCAGCTTAGATCCGACGTTCCCAACCTACGAGCAGTACTTC.

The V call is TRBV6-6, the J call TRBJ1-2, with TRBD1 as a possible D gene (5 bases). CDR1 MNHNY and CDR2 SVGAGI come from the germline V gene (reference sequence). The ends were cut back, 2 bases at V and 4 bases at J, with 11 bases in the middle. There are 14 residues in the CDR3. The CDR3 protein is CASSYPGTAYGYTF. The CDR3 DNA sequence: TGTGCCAGCAGTTACCCCGGGACGGCCTATGGCTACACCTTC.

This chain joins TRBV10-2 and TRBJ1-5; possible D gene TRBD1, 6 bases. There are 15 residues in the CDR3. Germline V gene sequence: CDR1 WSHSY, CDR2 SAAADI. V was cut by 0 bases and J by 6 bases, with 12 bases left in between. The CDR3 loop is CASSESGLGGQPQHF. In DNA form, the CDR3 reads TGCGCCAGCAGTGAGTCAGGGTTAGGGGGTCAGCCCCAGCATTTT.

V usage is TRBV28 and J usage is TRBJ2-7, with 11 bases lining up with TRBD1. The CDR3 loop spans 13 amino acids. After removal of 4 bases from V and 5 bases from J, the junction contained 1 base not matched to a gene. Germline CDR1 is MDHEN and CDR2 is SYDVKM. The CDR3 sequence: CASSWTGGHEQYF. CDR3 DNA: TGTGCCAGCAGTTGGACAGGGGGCCACGAGCAGTACTTC.

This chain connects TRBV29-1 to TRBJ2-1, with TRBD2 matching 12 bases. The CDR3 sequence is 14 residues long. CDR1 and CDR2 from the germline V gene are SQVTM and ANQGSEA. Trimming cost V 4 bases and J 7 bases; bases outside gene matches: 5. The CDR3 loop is CSVGSSGGVNEQFF. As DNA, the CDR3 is TGCAGCGTTGGGTCTAGCGGGGGGGTTAATGAGCAGTTCTTC.

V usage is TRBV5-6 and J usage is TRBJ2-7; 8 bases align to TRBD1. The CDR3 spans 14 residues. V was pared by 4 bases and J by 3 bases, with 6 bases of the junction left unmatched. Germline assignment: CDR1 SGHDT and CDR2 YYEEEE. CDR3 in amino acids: CASSAGQGFYEQYF. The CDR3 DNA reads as TGTGCCAGCAGCGCCGGACAGGGATTCTACGAGCAGTACTTC. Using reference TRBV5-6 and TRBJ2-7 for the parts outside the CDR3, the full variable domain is DAGVTQSPTHLIKTRGQQVTLRCSPKSGHDTVSWYQQALGQGPQFIFQYYEEEERQRGNFPDRFSGHQFPNYSSELNVNALLLGDSALYLCASSAGQGFYEQYFGPGTRLTVT.

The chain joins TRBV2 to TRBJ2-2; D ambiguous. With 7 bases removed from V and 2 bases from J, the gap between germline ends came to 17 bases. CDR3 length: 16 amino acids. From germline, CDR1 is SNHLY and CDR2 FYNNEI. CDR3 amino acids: CASTASTLSNTGELFF. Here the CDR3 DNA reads TGTGCCAGCACCGCCTCGACACTCTCAAACACCGGGGAGCTGTTTTTT.

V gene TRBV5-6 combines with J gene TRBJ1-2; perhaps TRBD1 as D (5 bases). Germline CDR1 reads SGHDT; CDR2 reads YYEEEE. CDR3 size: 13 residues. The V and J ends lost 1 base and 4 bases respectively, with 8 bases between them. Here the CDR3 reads CASSLQGGYGYTF. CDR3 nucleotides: TGTGCCAGCAGCTTGCAGGGTGGCTATGGCTACACCTTC.

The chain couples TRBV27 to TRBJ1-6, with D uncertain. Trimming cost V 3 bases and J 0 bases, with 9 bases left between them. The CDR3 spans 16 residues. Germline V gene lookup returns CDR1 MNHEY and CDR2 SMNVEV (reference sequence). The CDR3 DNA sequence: TGTGCCAGCAGTTTTCAGGCAAGCTCCTATAATTCACCCCTCCACTTT. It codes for CASSFQASSYNSPLHF.

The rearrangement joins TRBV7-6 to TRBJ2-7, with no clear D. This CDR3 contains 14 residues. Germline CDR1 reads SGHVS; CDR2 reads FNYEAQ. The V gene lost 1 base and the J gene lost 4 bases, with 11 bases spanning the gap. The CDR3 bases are TGTGCCAGCAGCTTAGGGATGGGGATATACGAGCAGTACTTC. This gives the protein CASSLGMGIYEQYF.

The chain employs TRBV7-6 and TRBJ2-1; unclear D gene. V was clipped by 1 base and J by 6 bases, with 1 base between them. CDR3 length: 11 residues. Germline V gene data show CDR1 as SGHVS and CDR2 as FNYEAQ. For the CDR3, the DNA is TGTGCCAGCAGCTTAGGCAATGAGCAGTTCTTC. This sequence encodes CASSLGNEQFF.

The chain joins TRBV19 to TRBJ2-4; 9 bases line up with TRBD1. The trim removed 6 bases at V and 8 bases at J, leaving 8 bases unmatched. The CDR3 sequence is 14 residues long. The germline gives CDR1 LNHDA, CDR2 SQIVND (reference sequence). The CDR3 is CASSAGTGLYIQYF. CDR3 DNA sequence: TGTGCCAGTAGCGCCGGGACAGGGTTATACATTCAGTACTTC.

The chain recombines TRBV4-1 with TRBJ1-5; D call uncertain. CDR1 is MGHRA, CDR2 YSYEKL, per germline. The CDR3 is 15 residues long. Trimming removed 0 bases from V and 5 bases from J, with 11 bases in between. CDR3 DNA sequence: TGCGCCAGCAGCCAAGAGGTTTCGTCCTATCAGCCCCAGCATTTT. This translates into CASSQEVSSYQPQHF.